The 29 T cell receptor beta chains reported below all come from one sample, sequenced in a study of blood T cell repertoires in COVID-19 (dated by TCRdb to 2018 to 2021). Receptor libraries were prepared by the immunoSEQ multiplex PCR assay. The source is immuneACCESS, and TCRdb retained only in-frame sequences with V and J called. Part of the clones is not carried over; for the studies checked, unresolved V genes explain less than half of this, and the remainder is unexplained. The sample table shows about 68,000 clones, and 91% are seen once. Roughly 7.3% of the sample rests with the top ten. The material sequenced was peripheral blood. These receptors originate from a middle-aged man with COVID-19, enrolled during active disease.

V is TRBV28 and J is TRBJ1-1; D gene ambiguous. CDR1 MDHEN and CDR2 SYDVKM come from the germline V gene. This CDR3 is 12 amino acids long. V was shortened by 0 bases and J by 9 bases, with 8 bases between the two germline ends. Written as DNA, the CDR3 is TGTGCCAGCAGTTTATGGGGCCAGAAAGCTTTCTTT. This codes for CASSLWGQKAFF.

This chain joins TRBV28 and TRBJ2-2, with 14 bases lining up with TRBD2. Germline trimming cut 7 bases from V and 4 bases from J; bases unmatched to any gene: 2. Germline V gene lookup returns CDR1 MDHEN and CDR2 SYDVKM. CDR3 size: 15 residues. The CDR3 spells CASKGLAGGTGELFF. CDR3 coding DNA: TGTGCCAGCAAAGGACTAGCGGGGGGCACCGGGGAGCTGTTTTTT.

V gene TRBV5-1 combines with J gene TRBJ2-7, with D possibly being TRBD2 (6 bases). The germline gives CDR1 SGHRS, CDR2 YFSETQ. Trimming took 4 bases from V and 2 from J, leaving 19 bases between them. This CDR3 is built from 16 residues. CDR3 sequence (DNA): TGCGCCAGCAGCATGCGACCGGGGGTCCCCACCTACGAGCAGTACTTC. Translation gives CASSMRPGVPTYEQYF.

The gene calls are TRBV3-1 (or the pseudogene TRBV3-2) and TRBJ2-5; 10 nucleotides match TRBD2. V lost 2 bases and J lost 3; bases outside the gene matches: 0. The CDR3 sequence is 14 residues long. Germline-derived CDR1 and CDR2 are LGHDT and YNNKEL (reference sequence). The CDR3 region has the DNA TGTGCCAGCAGCCAAACTAGCGGGGAAGAGACCCAGTACTTC. Translation gives CASSQTSGEETQYF.

The V call is TRBV2, the J call TRBJ1-2; TRBD1 aligns across 7 bases. Losses at the gene ends were 6 bases for V and 1 base for J; bases not matched to a gene: 5. Per the germline V gene, CDR1 is SNHLY and CDR2 is FYNNEI. The CDR3 runs 14 residues. Here the CDR3 reads CASRPGTVNYGYTF. For the CDR3, the DNA is TGTGCCAGCAGGCCCGGGACAGTTAACTATGGCTACACCTTC.

This chain links TRBV2 with TRBJ1-4; possibly TRBD1 for D (6 bases). The CDR3 is made up of 12 amino acids. The germline gives CDR1 SNHLY, CDR2 FYNNEI. Trimming pared 7 bases from V and 8 bases from J, leaving 11 bases between. The CDR3 DNA follows: TGTGCCAGCAAGGGGGGAGGGGAAAAACTGTTTTTT. It encodes CASKGGGEKLFF. The variable domain in full, with the rest retrieved from reference TRBV2 and TRBJ1-4, is EPEVTQTPSHQVTQMGQEVILRCVPISNHLYFYWYRQILGQKVEFLVSFYNNEISEKSEIFDDQFSVERPDGSNFTLKIRSTKLEDSAMYFCASKGGGEKLFFGSGTQLSVL.

The chain has TRBV6-1 and TRBJ1-3, with 8 nucleotides matching TRBD1. Trimming cost V 2 bases and J 8 bases; bases outside gene matches: 5. CDR1 is MNHNS and CDR2 is SASEGT in the germline V gene. The CDR3 extends over 14 amino acids. This chain's CDR3 is CASSETDRAYTIYF. In nucleotides, the CDR3 is TGTGCCAGCAGTGAAACGGACAGGGCGTACACCATATATTTT.

J is TRBJ2-7 and V is TRBV29-1, with D unresolved. This CDR3 is built from 13 residues. CDR1 and CDR2 from the germline V gene are SQVTM and ANQGSEA. V was cut by 2 bases and J by 6 bases, with 14 bases left in between. In nucleotides, the CDR3 is TGCAGCGTTGAATCCCGGTCCTCATCCGAGCAGTACTTC. It is translated as CSVESRSSSEQYF.

The gene calls are TRBV5-1 and TRBJ1-6; D is undetermined. V was pared by 4 bases and J by 5 bases, with 16 bases between. The germline CDR1 and CDR2 sequences are SGHRS and YFSETQ. The CDR3 loop spans 16 amino acids. This CDR3 reads CASSPTGIYDNSPLHF. The CDR3 coding sequence is TGCGCCAGCAGCCCCACCGGGATTTACGATAATTCACCCCTCCACTTT.

The chain joins TRBV11-2 to TRBJ1-1, with a possible D match to TRBD1 (6 bases). Trimming stripped 5 bases from V and 2 bases from J, with 12 bases between. Germline V gene data show CDR1 as SGHAT and CDR2 as FQNNGV. CDR3 length: 14 residues. The CDR3 coding sequence is TGTGCCAGCAGCCCAGGGACATCAAACACTGAAGCTTTCTTT. Protein: CASSPGTSNTEAFF.

The chain is built from TRBV27 and TRBJ2-5; D might be TRBD2 (6 bases). Trimming shortened V by 6 bases and J by 5 bases, and 13 bases separated the two germline ends. The CDR3 extends over 13 amino acids. The V gene's germline CDR1 is MNHEY and CDR2 SMNVEV (reference sequence). CDR3 nucleotides: TGTGCCAGCAGCCCTCAGGGAGGCGAGACCCAGTACTTC. Protein sequence: CASSPQGGETQYF.

The chain carries TRBV6-5 and TRBJ2-7; D is unclear. CDR1 and CDR2 (germline): MNHEY, SVGAGI. The V gene lost 2 bases and the J gene lost 3 bases, with 2 bases spanning the gap. CDR3 size: 11 residues. DNA for the CDR3: TGTGCCAGCAGTTACCTCTACGAGCAGTACTTC. Encoded protein: CASSYLYEQYF.

This clone was seen only a few times. The V and J genes are TRBV5-1 and TRBJ2-5; D might be TRBD2 (5 bases). V dropped 2 bases and J dropped 1 base, with 9 bases sitting between them. Germline V gene sequence: CDR1 SGHRS, CDR2 YFSETQ. The CDR3 has 14 amino acids. The CDR3 protein is CASSFGSAQETQYF. The CDR3 DNA reads TGCGCCAGCAGCTTCGGTAGCGCCCAAGAGACCCAGTACTTC.

The chain carries TRBV10-3 and TRBJ2-2; 15 nucleotides line up with TRBD2. Per the germline V gene, CDR1 is ENHRY and CDR2 is SYGVKD. The CDR3 covers 15 residues. The V gene end was trimmed by 9 bases and the J gene end by 7 bases; junction bases not matched to a gene: 6. The DNA of the CDR3 is TGTGCCATTACCCCGGGACTAGCGGGGGGCGGGGAGCTGTTTTTT. This encodes CAITPGLAGGGELFF.

This clone was picked up a small number of times. This chain uses TRBV27 with TRBJ1-5; D is possibly TRBD1 (6 bases). Trimming took off 5 bases at V and 5 bases at J, with 16 bases between the two ends. Germline V gives CDR1 MNHEY, CDR2 SMNVEV (reference sequence). The CDR3 is made up of 15 amino acids. CDR3 DNA: TGTGCCAGCAGTCTCACCGGGACATCTTATCAGCCCCAGCATTTT. It translates to CASSLTGTSYQPQHF.

The chain combines TRBV25-1 with TRBJ2-4; TRBD1 matches at 9 bases. V trimming: 7 bases; J trimming: 6 bases; junction bases outside the gene matches: 7. There are 14 residues in the CDR3. Germline lookup yields CDR1 MGHDK and CDR2 SYGVNS. Here the CDR3 reads CASMTGTGSNIQYF. CDR3 DNA sequence: TGTGCCAGCATGACCGGGACAGGGTCAAACATTCAGTACTTC.

CDR3 DNA: TGTGCCAGTAGTATTAACGGGGGAAAACTGTTTTTT. Encoded protein: CASSINGGKLFF. This rearrangement joins TRBV19 to TRBJ1-4; D is possibly TRBD1 (5 bases). The CDR3 spans 12 residues. Per germline, CDR1 LNHDA and CDR2 SQIVND (reference sequence). V was shortened by 3 bases and J by 10 bases, with 9 bases between the two germline ends. The variable domain in full, completed from reference TRBV19 and TRBJ1-4, reads DGGITQSPKYLFRKEGQNVTLSCEQNLNHDAMYWYRQDPGQGLRLIYYSQIVNDFQKGDIAEGYSVSREKKESFPLTVTSAQKNPTAFYLCASSINGGKLFFGSGTQLSVL.

This clone was counted once. The chain carries TRBV5-1 and TRBJ2-5; 12 bases fit TRBD2. Germline V gene sequence: CDR1 SGHRS, CDR2 YFSETQ. The trim removed 2 bases at V and 5 bases at J, leaving 13 bases unmatched. The CDR3 runs to 18 residues. The CDR3 DNA sequence: TGCGCCAGCAGCTTCCGGCAGGCGGCTAGCGGGAGGGGGGAGACCCAGTACTTC. Its translation: CASSFRQAASGRGETQYF.

The rearrangement links TRBV5-1 to TRBJ2-7; 11 bases align to TRBD2. Germline CDR1 reads SGHRS; CDR2 reads YFSETQ. This CDR3 has 15 residues. Trimming took 4 bases from V and 0 from J; bases not matched to a gene: 3. CDR3 sequence (DNA): TGCGCCAGCAGCAAGACTAGCGGGGCCTCCTACGAGCAGTACTTC. Its protein is CASSKTSGASYEQYF.

The V and J genes are TRBV29-1 and TRBJ2-7, with TRBD1 matching 9 bases. Germline V gene lookup returns CDR1 SQVTM and CDR2 ANQGSEA. The CDR3 length is 13 residues. With V trimmed by 3 bases and J by 2 bases, 2 bases remained unmatched. CDR3 bases: TGCAGCGTTGATAGGGACAGGGCCTACGAGCAGTACTTC. Its translation: CSVDRDRAYEQYF.

The V gene is TRBV28, the J gene TRBJ1-5; TRBD1 might be the D (6 bases). Germline assignment: CDR1 MDHEN and CDR2 SYDVKM. The CDR3 contains 13 residues. The V end was cut by 10 bases, the J end by 6 bases, with 16 bases between. CDR3 sequence: CATNLGAVQPQHF. CDR3 DNA: TGTGCCACCAACCTGGGGGCAGTTCAGCCCCAGCATTTT.

The rearrangement links TRBV10-2 to TRBJ2-2; 9 nucleotides match TRBD2. The CDR3 has 13 residues. With V trimmed by 9 bases and J by 7 bases, 6 bases remained unmatched. The germline V gene has CDR1 WSHSY and CDR2 SAAADI. In DNA form, the CDR3 reads TGCGCCAGTAAGGGACTAGCAGGCGGGGAGCTGTTTTTT. Its translation is CASKGLAGGELFF.

This chain joins TRBV5-1 and TRBJ1-5; D is unclear. Germline CDR1 SGHRS, CDR2 YFSETQ. The V gene lost 0 bases and the J gene lost 4 bases, with 5 bases spanning the gap. The CDR3 sequence is 13 residues long. The CDR3 protein is CASSLAQNQPQHF. CDR3 sequence (DNA): TGCGCCAGCAGCTTGGCACAGAATCAGCCCCAGCATTTT. The variable domain in full, completed from reference TRBV5-1 and TRBJ1-5, reads KAGVTQTPRYLIKTRGQQVTLSCSPISGHRSVSWYQQTPGQGLQFLFEYFSETQRNKGNFPGRFSGRQFSNSRSEMNVSTLELGDSALYLCASSLAQNQPQHFGDGTRLSIL.

The chain links TRBV5-6 to TRBJ1-2, with 11 bases identical to TRBD1. Losses at the gene ends were 3 bases for V and 1 base for J; bases not matched to a gene: 5. This CDR3 has 16 residues. The V gene's germline CDR1 is SGHDT and CDR2 YYEEEE. This CDR3 reads CASSYGQGALNYGYTF. The CDR3 DNA reads as TGTGCCAGCAGCTACGGACAGGGGGCTCTTAACTATGGCTACACCTTC.

This clone was seen only once. The genes are TRBV6-2 or TRBV6-3 and TRBJ1-1; 9 bases match TRBD1. Germline V gene sequence: CDR1 MNHEY, CDR2 SVGEGT. CDR3 length: 16 amino acids. The J segment lost 5 bases and the V segment lost 6 bases, leaving 13 bases of the junction unmatched. The CDR3 loop reads CASSPTGGAGKTEAFF. CDR3 nucleotide sequence: TGTGCCAGCAGCCCTACAGGGGGCGCGGGAAAGACTGAAGCTTTCTTT.

The rearrangement uses TRBV12-3 or TRBV12-4 and TRBJ2-1; TRBD1 is a possible D gene (6 bases). The V gene lost 6 bases and the J gene lost 3 bases, with 6 bases spanning the gap. The CDR3 loop spans 12 amino acids. CDR3 region: CASRTGYNEQFF. CDR3 sequence (DNA): TGTGCCAGCAGGACAGGCTACAATGAGCAGTTCTTC.

A note on this clone: Different DNA sequences within this sample yield the same CDR3. The gene calls are TRBV18 and TRBJ1-1; tentatively, D is TRBD1 (5 bases). Germline loops: CDR1 KGHSH, CDR2 LQKENI. This CDR3 has 14 residues. With 2 bases removed from V and 3 bases from J, the gap between germline ends came to 10 bases. This CDR3 reads CASSPLGGDTEAFF. DNA for the CDR3: TGTGCCAGCTCACCATTGGGGGGGGACACTGAAGCTTTCTTT.

The chain recombines TRBV19 with TRBJ2-1; possible D gene TRBD2, 6 bases. Trimming removed 0 bases at V and 0 bases at J, with 21 bases between. The germline V gene has CDR1 LNHDA and CDR2 SQIVND (reference sequence). The CDR3 spans 20 residues. CDR3 in DNA: TGTGCCAGTAGTATAGATTCAGGAGGGAGGAATCCTCGCTCCTACAATGAGCAGTTCTTC. This sequence encodes CASSIDSGGRNPRSYNEQFF.

The V call is TRBV11-2, the J call TRBJ1-1, with unresolved D. The CDR3 extends over 15 amino acids. Germline V gene lookup returns CDR1 SGHAT and CDR2 FQNNGV. V was pared by 5 bases and J by 4 bases, with 17 bases between. Written as DNA, the CDR3 is TGTGCCAGCAGCCTAGGCGTGGGCGGAGGCACTGAAGCTTTCTTT. It translates to CASSLGVGGGTEAFF.